The 7 T cell receptor beta chains presented below share a single source sample, sequenced in a study of cytomegalovirus exposure and HLA in healthy donors. 13 Jbeta primers and 60 Vbeta primers were used for the PCR. The assay was immunoSEQ multiplex PCR, and TCRdb's table has in-frame clones only and misses some. The sample shows around 92,000 clones, roughly 74% of them seen only once. Sample: PBMCs. These receptors all stem from a woman between 70 and 85 years old in good health and CMV-seropositive.

The chain links TRBV15 to TRBJ2-6; D ambiguous. Trimming pared 1 base from V and 2 bases from J, leaving 3 bases between. Germline values: CDR1 LNHNV, CDR2 YYDKDF (reference sequence). The CDR3 is 14 residues long. The CDR3 nucleotides read TGTGCCACCAGCAGAGTCACTGGGGCCAACGTCCTGACTTTC. Translating gives CATSRVTGANVLTF.

On this clone itself: Different DNA sequences within this sample yield the same CDR3. The V gene is TRBV5-1, the J gene TRBJ1-3; D call uncertain. The CDR3 is 13 residues long. Germline loops: CDR1 SGHRS, CDR2 YFSETQ. The CDR3 spells CASSRLSGNTIYF. The CDR3, as DNA: TGCGCTAGCTCCCGGTTGTCTGGAAACACCATATATTTT.

The chain joins TRBV9 to TRBJ2-1, with 8 bases fitting TRBD1. V dropped 5 bases and J dropped 10; count of bases not matched to a gene: 11. CDR1 SGDLS and CDR2 YYNGEE come from the germline V gene. The CDR3 runs to 14 residues. In DNA, the CDR3 is TGTGCCAGCAGTTCCCGGACAGGGCCCTACGAGCAGTTCTTC. The encoded protein is CASSSRTGPYEQFF.

The chain uses TRBV18 and TRBJ2-1; D possibly corresponds to TRBD2 (6 bases). CDR3 length: 15 residues. Looked up from germline, CDR1 is KGHSH and CDR2 is LQKENI. V lost 7 bases, J lost 7 bases, and 20 bases lay in between. CDR3 sequence reads: CASFQGAPGGNEQFF. The CDR3 nucleotides are TGTGCCAGCTTCCAAGGAGCCCCTGGAGGGAATGAGCAGTTCTTC.

This chain connects TRBV11-2 to TRBJ2-1; 8 nucleotides line up with TRBD2. The CDR3 spans 15 residues. Germline V gene sequence: CDR1 SGHAT, CDR2 FQNNGV. After removal of 6 bases from V and 1 base from J, the junction contained 5 bases not matched to a gene. The CDR3 sequence is CASREGLGSYNEQFF. The CDR3, as DNA: TGTGCCAGCAGAGAGGGACTAGGATCCTACAATGAGCAGTTCTTC.

The V gene is TRBV5-1, the J gene TRBJ2-1; 8 bases match TRBD2. The CDR3 sequence is 15 residues long. Germline V gives CDR1 SGHRS, CDR2 YFSETQ. With V trimmed by 4 bases and J by 0 bases, 3 bases remained unmatched. CDR3 DNA: TGCGCCAGCAGCACCAGCGGGAGCTCCTACAATGAGCAGTTCTTC. The encoded protein is CASSTSGSSYNEQFF. Using reference TRBV5-1 and TRBJ2-1 for the parts outside the CDR3, the full variable domain is KAGVTQTPRYLIKTRGQQVTLSCSPISGHRSVSWYQQTPGQGLQFLFEYFSETQRNKGNFPGRFSGRQFSNSRSEMNVSTLELGDSALYLCASSTSGSSYNEQFFGPGTRLTVL.

The CDR3 DNA is TGTGCCAGCAGTTTAGCCGCGTCCGGGACAGGTGCAACTAATGAAAAACTGTTTTTT. Encoded protein: CASSLAASGTGATNEKLFF. The chain couples TRBV28 to TRBJ1-4; 8 nucleotides agree with TRBD1. This CDR3 has 19 residues. CDR1 MDHEN and CDR2 SYDVKM come from the germline V gene. J was trimmed by 0 bases and V by 2 bases; bases with no gene match: 11.